This passage covers 16 T cell receptor beta chains from one sample sequenced in a study of T and B cells in COVID-19 patients. TRB rearrangements were amplified by multiplex PCR with BIOMED2 TRB-A/B primers. One entry per CDR3 protein, called by TCRdb with MiXCR from the multiplex PCR reads. Of some 10,000 distinct CDR3 sequences listed, roughly a third were seen once; the top ten hold 18%. Each TRB amplification used roughly 250-550 ng of genomic DNA from blood. The sequencing sample was made of blood. These receptors all stem from a human donor with active COVID-19.

V and J are TRBV20-1 and TRBJ2-7; D gene unclear. The V and J ends lost 3 bases and 3 bases respectively, with 6 bases between them. Germline V gene sequence: CDR1 DFQATT, CDR2 SNEGSKA (reference sequence). The CDR3 is made up of 11 amino acids. This CDR3 is CSASGLYEQYF. In nucleotides, the CDR3 is TGCAGTGCTAGCGGCCTCTACGAGCAGTACTTC.

The V gene is TRBV14, the J gene TRBJ1-4, with D maybe TRBD1 (5 bases). V was shortened by 2 bases and J by 12 bases, with 13 bases between the two germline ends. CDR1 SGHDN and CDR2 FVKESK come from the germline V gene. The CDR3 length is 13 residues. The CDR3 region has the DNA TGTGCCAGCAGCCAAAACAGGATGGGGGAACTGTTTTTT. It codes for CASSQNRMGELFF.

The chain combines TRBV6-5 with TRBJ1-5; unclear D gene. The germline V and J ends were trimmed by 6 bases and 6 bases, with 18 bases remaining between them. This CDR3 contains 15 residues. From germline, CDR1 is MNHEY and CDR2 SVGAGI. Here the CDR3 DNA reads TGTGCCAGCAGCCCGCGCGGGGTTGGAGGTCAGCCCCAGCATTTT. As protein: CASSPRGVGGQPQHF.

This clonotype is labeled medium-sized. The J gene is TRBJ2-2, the V gene TRBV12-3 or TRBV12-4; no firm D call. V lost 2 bases and J lost 3, with 7 bases in between. This CDR3 has 14 residues. For the CDR3, the DNA is TGTGCCAGCAGTTTAATCGGCCACACCGGGGAGCTGTTTTTT. Its protein is CASSLIGHTGELFF.

This clonotype is deemed medium-sized. V gene TRBV29-1 combines with J gene TRBJ2-2; possibly TRBD2 for D (6 bases). CDR1 SQVTM and CDR2 ANQGSEA come from the germline V gene. This CDR3 region has 16 residues. Deletions cut 4 bases from V and 0 bases from J, with 15 bases between. The CDR3 here is CSVGPGDPANTGELFF. CDR3 nucleotide sequence: TGCAGCGTTGGGCCGGGGGATCCCGCGAACACCGGGGAGCTGTTTTTT.

This clonotype was detected a few times. The genes are TRBV11-1 and TRBJ2-3, with D unresolved. CDR1 is SGHAT and CDR2 is FQDESV in the germline V gene (reference sequence). This CDR3 has 17 residues. Deletions cut 6 bases from V and 0 bases from J, with 19 bases between. CDR3 in DNA: TGTGCCAGCAGAACATCTCGACGGTGGTCTAGCACAGATACGCAGTATTTT. It translates to CASRTSRRWSSTDTQYF. Supplemented by reference TRBV11-1 and TRBJ2-3, the full variable domain reads EAEVAQSPRYKITEKSQAVAFWCDPISGHATLYWYRQILGQGPELLVQFQDESVVDDSQLPKDRFSAERLKGVDSTLKIQPAELGDSAMYLCASRTSRRWSSTDTQYFGPGTRLTVL.

This clonotype was counted a few times. The CDR3 coding sequence is TGTGCCAGCAGTTCCCCCCAAGGGGGTCACACAGATACGCAGTATTTT. It is translated as CASSSPQGGHTDTQYF. The chain uses TRBV28 and TRBJ2-3; a weak D match, TRBD1 (6 bases). Germline V CDR1 and CDR2: MDHEN, SYDVKM. This CDR3 spans 16 amino acids. V lost 4 bases to trimming and J lost 2 bases, with 16 bases between them.

This clonotype has only a few counts. The V call is TRBV5-6, the J call TRBJ1-1; no reliable D call. The CDR3 sequence is 14 residues long. The germline gives CDR1 SGHDT, CDR2 YYEEEE. Trimming left V 0 bases short and J 3 bases short, with 9 bases between. The CDR3 DNA reads TGTGCCAGCAGCTTGGGGGTCTGGGACACTGAAGCTTTCTTT. It is translated as CASSLGVWDTEAFF.

The table lists this clonotype with a few counts. V is TRBV12-3 or TRBV12-4 and J is TRBJ2-7; D is undetermined. The CDR3 length is 12 residues. V lost 2 bases and J lost 6, with 8 bases in between. The CDR3, as DNA: TGTGCCAGCAGTTTAACGCGACGCGAGCAGTACTTC. Its translation: CASSLTRREQYF.

The rearrangement links TRBV6-5 to TRBJ1-1; 7 bases map to TRBD1. The germline CDR1 and CDR2 sequences are MNHEY and SVGAGI. The CDR3 covers 16 residues. Trimming removed 5 bases from V and 0 bases from J; junction bases left unmatched: 9. CDR3 sequence reads: CASSPPRGRMNTEAFF. CDR3 coding DNA: TGTGCCAGCAGTCCGCCCAGGGGGAGGATGAACACTGAAGCTTTCTTT.

This clonotype is labeled as medium-sized (0.01 to 0.1%). The chain uses TRBV5-5 and TRBJ2-7; D not certain. The germline gives CDR1 SGHKS, CDR2 YYEKEE (reference sequence). The CDR3 sequence is 12 residues long. V was clipped by 4 bases and J by 4 bases, with 9 bases between them. The CDR3 reads CASSPHPYEQYF. The DNA of the CDR3 is TGTGCCAGCAGCCCGCACCCTTACGAGCAGTACTTC.

This clonotype came up once. The chain recombines TRBV19 with TRBJ1-2; D possibly corresponds to TRBD1 (5 bases). Trimming cost V 9 bases and J 4 bases, with 18 bases left between them. This CDR3 spans 14 amino acids. Germline assignment: CDR1 LNHDA and CDR2 SQIVND (reference sequence). The CDR3 region is CASSPGTGGYGYTF. The CDR3 bases are TGTGCCAGCAGCCCCGGGACCGGGGGCTATGGCTACACCTTC.

The rearrangement uses TRBV28 and TRBJ2-5; 12 positions agree with TRBD2. The CDR3 runs to 16 residues. The junction had 3 bases not matched to a gene; V was cut back by 4 bases and J by 0 bases. Germline lookup yields CDR1 MDHEN and CDR2 SYDVKM. The CDR3 spells CASSSWTSGDQETQYF. The CDR3 region has the DNA TGTGCCAGCAGTTCGTGGACTAGCGGGGACCAAGAGACCCAGTACTTC.

The J gene is TRBJ2-7, the V gene TRBV5-4; D is ambiguous. This CDR3 contains 15 residues. CDR1 and CDR2 from the germline V gene are SGHNT and YYREEE (reference sequence). Trimming stripped 0 bases from V and 3 bases from J, with 13 bases between. CDR3 in amino acids: CASSLDLEPYYEQYF. CDR3 in DNA: TGTGCCAGCAGCTTGGACCTAGAACCCTACTACGAGCAGTACTTC.

The V gene is TRBV12-3 or TRBV12-4, the J gene TRBJ1-5, with 8 nucleotides matching TRBD1. CDR3 length equals 15 residues. With 6 bases clipped from V and 4 bases from J, the junction kept 8 bases outside the gene matches. This CDR3 is CASRTGGGSNQPQHF. The CDR3 DNA follows: TGTGCCAGCAGAACAGGGGGGGGGAGTAATCAGCCCCAGCATTTT.

This clonotype was observed a few times. The chain uses TRBV28 and TRBJ2-3; D not resolved. The CDR3 has 13 amino acids. The germline V gene has CDR1 MDHEN and CDR2 SYDVKM. V lost 3 bases to trimming and J lost 7 bases, with 11 bases between them. Here the CDR3 DNA reads TGTGCCAGCAGTTTTACCCCCTCGAATACGCAGTATTTT. This translates into CASSFTPSNTQYF.